A single sample gave rise to the 32 T cell receptor beta chains below, sequenced in a study of cytomegalovirus exposure and HLA in healthy donors. PCR employed 60 Vbeta and 13 Jbeta primers. Some clones are missing from TCRdb's copy, which holds only in-frame ones; the method was immunoSEQ multiplex PCR. The sample holds some 150,000 clones, around four fifths seen once. Sequenced input: PBMCs. Receptors were obtained from a woman in her forties or fifties in good health and CMV-seropositive.

The chain has TRBV18 and TRBJ1-1; the D gene is possibly TRBD1 (6 bases). The V gene lost 4 bases and the J gene lost 11 bases, with 17 bases spanning the gap. This CDR3 is built from 13 residues. Germline CDR1 KGHSH, CDR2 LQKENI. CDR3 coding DNA: TGTGCCAGCTCACTGGAGCTTATGGGGGCGGCTTTCTTT. Translation: CASSLELMGAAFF. Using reference TRBV18 and TRBJ1-1 for the parts outside the CDR3, the full variable domain is NAGVMQNPRHLVRRRGQEARLRCSPMKGHSHVYWYRQLPEEGLKFMVYLQKENIIDESGMPKERFSAEFPKEGPSILRIQQVVRGDSAAYFCASSLELMGAAFFGQGTRLTVV.

The rearrangement uses TRBV2 and TRBJ1-5; possible D gene TRBD1, 5 bases. CDR3 length: 14 residues. Trimming shortened V by 5 bases and J by 6 bases, and 14 bases separated the two germline ends. CDR1 and CDR2 from the germline V gene are SNHLY and FYNNEI. The CDR3 bases are TGTGCCAGCAGTCCAGGGACTCGGAGTCAGCCCCAGCATTTT. Amino acids: CASSPGTRSQPQHF.

The genes are TRBV30 and TRBJ2-1; D might be TRBD2 (5 bases). The CDR3 loop spans 13 amino acids. V dropped 5 bases and J dropped 3 bases, with 11 bases sitting between them. The germline V gene has CDR1 GTSNPN and CDR2 SVGIG (reference sequence). This chain's CDR3 is CAWADGGYNEQFF. DNA for the CDR3: TGTGCCTGGGCAGATGGAGGCTACAATGAGCAGTTCTTC.

A remark on this clone: Compared with germline, one end of the junction differs, possibly owing to a read error. The chain uses TRBV2 and TRBJ2-6; 8 bases line up with TRBD1. This CDR3 spans 16 amino acids. CDR1 SNHLY and CDR2 FYNNEI come from the germline V gene. For the CDR3, the DNA is TGTGCCAGCAGTGGGACAGGGATCTCTGGGGCCAACGGCCTGACTTTC. This gives the protein CASSGTGISGANGLTF.

The chain couples TRBV11-2 to TRBJ2-7; TRBD1 matches 7 bases. Germline CDR1 and CDR2: SGHAT and FQNNGV. The CDR3 is 15 amino acids. V lost 2 bases and J lost 2; bases outside the gene matches: 6. The CDR3 nucleotides read TGTGCCAGCAGCTTAAATTGGCAGGGGGCCTACGAGCAGTACTTC. Protein product: CASSLNWQGAYEQYF.

The chain is built from TRBV12-1 and TRBJ2-7; TRBD2 is taken as the D call from the table, unchecked against the DNA. TRBV12-1 is a known pseudogene. The CDR3 has 17 amino acids. The CDR3 region has the DNA TGTGCCAGCAGTTGCTTAGGGACTAGCGGGAGCTCCTACGAGCAGTACTTC. This sequence encodes CASSCLGTSGSSYEQYF.

V and J are TRBV5-1 and TRBJ2-4; D might be TRBD1 (5 bases). The CDR3 is 13 amino acids. Germline V gene data show CDR1 as SGHRS and CDR2 as YFSETQ. The V gene lost 4 bases and the J gene lost 9 bases, with 14 bases spanning the gap. The CDR3 loop reads CASSVGRVGIQYF. The CDR3 coding sequence is TGCGCCAGCAGCGTTGGCAGGGTAGGCATTCAGTACTTC.

V usage is TRBV10-3 and J usage is TRBJ2-7, with 7 bases aligning to TRBD1. The CDR3 length is 14 residues. The germline CDR1 and CDR2 sequences are ENHRY and SYGVKD. V lost 6 bases, J lost 6 bases, and 11 bases stayed unmatched. CDR3 DNA sequence: TGTGCCATCAGACTTGGGGACAGTTCGGCCGAGCAGTACTTC. Its protein product is CAIRLGDSSAEQYF.

The chain links TRBV6-1 to TRBJ2-3; 12 bases match TRBD2. The germline gives CDR1 MNHNS, CDR2 SASEGT. J was trimmed by 6 bases and V by 4 bases; bases with no gene match: 5. CDR3 size: 15 residues. The CDR3 sequence: CASSGPSGRADTQYF. CDR3 in DNA: TGTGCCAGCAGTGGCCCTAGCGGGAGGGCCGATACGCAGTATTTT.

This clone came up a few times. Just one base apart from a much larger clone, this may be a read error. The CDR3 carries no conserved terminal phenylalanine or tryptophan, so it likely arises from a read error. The rearrangement links TRBV4-1 to TRBJ1-2; D perhaps matches TRBD1 (5 bases). With 5 bases removed from V and 4 bases from J, the gap between germline ends came to 11 bases. Per germline, CDR1 MGHRA and CDR2 YSYEKL. This CDR3 has 13 amino acids. Here the CDR3 DNA reads TGCGCCAGCAGCAGACACGACAGCTATGGCTACACCCTC. This codes for CASSRHDSYGYTL.

This rearrangement joins TRBV5-5 to TRBJ1-1; weak D call: TRBD1 (5 bases). The CDR3 is 11 residues long. Germline CDR1 and CDR2: SGHKS and YYEKEE (reference sequence). Trimming took off 5 bases at V and 5 bases at J, with 7 bases between the two ends. CDR3 protein: CASRRGTEAFF. CDR3 DNA: TGTGCCAGCAGGCGGGGGACTGAAGCTTTCTTT.

The chain carries TRBV4-1 and TRBJ2-1; 13 nucleotides line up with TRBD2. V was pared by 0 bases and J by 9 bases, with 11 bases of the junction left unmatched. The CDR3 is 18 amino acids. CDR1 is MGHRA and CDR2 is YSYEKL in the germline V gene. The CDR3 nucleotides are TGCGCCAGCAGCCAAGACCGAAGACTAGCGGGGGGACACATTGAGCAGTTCTTC. It translates to CASSQDRRLAGGHIEQFF.

This rearrangement joins TRBV7-3 to TRBJ2-3, with 10 bases lining up with TRBD2. The V segment lost 4 bases and the J segment 2 bases; nucleotides outside the gene matches: 6. CDR1 SGHTA and CDR2 FQGTGA come from the germline V gene. CDR3 length equals 16 residues. This CDR3 reads CASSSGTSEVTDTQYF. The DNA of the CDR3 is TGTGCCAGCAGCTCTGGGACTAGCGAGGTCACAGATACGCAGTATTTT. Using reference TRBV7-3 and TRBJ2-3 for the parts outside the CDR3, the full variable domain is GAGVSQTPSNKVTEKGKYVELRCDPISGHTALYWYRQSLGQGPEFLIYFQGTGAADDSGLPNDRFFAVRPEGSVSTLKIQRTERGDSAVYLCASSSGTSEVTDTQYFGPGTRLTVL.

The chain's CDR3 is CASSYSIGGSNYGYTF. CDR3 bases: TGTGCCAGCAGTTACTCGATCGGGGGGAGTAACTATGGCTACACCTTC. The chain couples TRBV6-5 to TRBJ1-2, with D tentatively TRBD1 (5 bases). This CDR3 has 16 residues. Germline-derived CDR1 and CDR2 are MNHEY and SVGAGI. V was trimmed by 0 bases and J by 1 base, leaving 12 bases between them.

The chain combines TRBV5-4 with TRBJ2-3; tentatively, D is TRBD2 (5 bases). The V and J ends lost 1 base and 4 bases respectively, with 13 bases between them. The germline V gene has CDR1 SGHNT and CDR2 YYREEE (reference sequence). This CDR3 is 15 amino acids long. CDR3 sequence (DNA): TGTGCCAGCAGCTTGTTCGGGGTCGTGGCAGATACGCAGTATTTT. Translation: CASSLFGVVADTQYF.

This chain connects TRBV18 to TRBJ1-5, with 12 positions matching TRBD1. The germline CDR1 and CDR2 sequences are KGHSH and LQKENI. The CDR3 contains 15 residues. V dropped 5 bases and J dropped 7; count of bases not matched to a gene: 6. The CDR3: CASSDGTGGRQPQHF. The CDR3 bases are TGTGCCAGCTCAGATGGGACAGGGGGCAGGCAGCCCCAGCATTTT.

The rearrangement links TRBV5-4 to TRBJ2-7; the D is unclear. V gave up 4 bases and J gave up 5 bases, with 13 bases separating them. There are 13 residues in the CDR3. Germline V gene data show CDR1 as SGHNT and CDR2 as YYREEE (reference sequence). CDR3 protein: CASSPQPKHEQYF. In DNA form, the CDR3 reads TGTGCCAGCAGCCCCCAACCTAAGCACGAGCAGTACTTC.

The chain employs TRBV2 and TRBJ1-2, with 9 bases matching TRBD1. Germline assignment: CDR1 SNHLY and CDR2 FYNNEI. The CDR3 is 15 amino acids. V dropped 8 bases and J dropped 5; count of bases not matched to a gene: 12. The CDR3 loop is CASSYTEQGAYGYTF. CDR3 nucleotides: TGTGCCAGCTCCTATACGGAACAGGGGGCGTATGGCTACACCTTC.

The rearrangement uses TRBV6-6 and TRBJ2-4, with TRBD2 identical over 14 bases. J lost 6 bases, V lost 0 bases, and 1 base had no gene match. This CDR3 has 16 amino acids. From germline, CDR1 is MNHNY and CDR2 SVGAGI (reference sequence). The CDR3 nucleotides read TGTGCCAGCAGTTACTCGGGGACTAGCGGGAGAAACATTCAGTACTTC. The encoded protein is CASSYSGTSGRNIQYF.

This clone was seen only once. This chain joins TRBV27 and TRBJ1-2; 7 nucleotides match TRBD1. V trimming: 6 bases; J trimming: 7 bases; junction bases outside the gene matches: 8. CDR1 is MNHEY, CDR2 SMNVEV, per germline (reference sequence). CDR3 size: 13 residues. CDR3 sequence reads: CASRAGGRVGYTF. CDR3 DNA sequence: TGTGCCAGCAGGGCAGGGGGGCGTGTTGGCTACACCTTC.

The rearrangement joins TRBV27 to TRBJ2-2; 9 nucleotides match TRBD2. With V trimmed by 5 bases and J by 6 bases, 7 bases remained unmatched. The length of the CDR3 is 15 residues. Germline V gene lookup returns CDR1 MNHEY and CDR2 SMNVEV (reference sequence). CDR3 region: CASSLASGAAGELFF. In DNA form, the CDR3 reads TGTGCCAGCAGTCTGGCTAGCGGGGCGGCCGGGGAGCTGTTTTTT.

The chain recombines TRBV5-8 with TRBJ1-1; 7 nucleotides align to TRBD1. V trimming: 4 bases; J trimming: 1 base; junction bases outside the gene matches: 7. Germline V gene lookup returns CDR1 SGHTS and CDR2 YDEGEE. The CDR3 has 15 residues. The DNA of the CDR3 is TGTGCCAGCAGCAGGACCGGGACAGAGAACACTGAAGCTTTCTTT. This codes for CASSRTGTENTEAFF.

The chain links TRBV30 to TRBJ2-1; 10 bases are a match to TRBD2. Trimming took 2 bases from V and 4 from J; bases not matched to a gene: 17. The CDR3 runs 19 residues. Germline assignment: CDR1 GTSNPN and CDR2 SVGIG (reference sequence). The CDR3 here is CAWSSLAGVPSPTYNEQFF. The CDR3 region has the DNA TGTGCCTGGAGTTCCCTAGCGGGGGTACCCAGTCCAACTTACAATGAGCAGTTCTTC.

This clone has a single count. This chain uses TRBV4-1 with TRBJ1-1; 7 nucleotides align to TRBD1. CDR3 length: 16 residues. CDR1 MGHRA and CDR2 YSYEKL come from the germline V gene. Trimming at V came to 6 bases and at J to 3 bases, leaving 13 bases not matched to a gene. The chain's CDR3 is CASSHTGVGLDTEAFF. The CDR3 coding sequence is TGCGCCAGCAGTCACACAGGGGTCGGTTTGGACACTGAAGCTTTCTTT.

As to this clone: Other DNA sequences in this specimen translate into the identical CDR3. The chain links TRBV6-5 to TRBJ2-1, with TRBD2 matching over 7 bases. The CDR3 contains 14 residues. Trimming took 6 bases from V and 0 from J; bases not matched to a gene: 2. Looked up from germline, CDR1 is MNHEY and CDR2 is SVGAGI. The CDR3 DNA follows: TGTGCCAGCAGGGAGCGGGGCTCCTACAATGAGCAGTTCTTC. It is translated as CASRERGSYNEQFF.

The chain carries TRBV4-1 and TRBJ2-1; 11 bases agree with TRBD2. The CDR3 is 16 residues long. V trimming: 2 bases; J trimming: 7 bases; junction bases outside the gene matches: 7. Germline-derived CDR1 and CDR2 are MGHRA and YSYEKL. This chain's CDR3 is CASSQPTSGSGNEQFF. The CDR3 DNA reads as TGCGCCAGCAGCCAACCTACTAGCGGGAGCGGGAATGAGCAGTTCTTC.

The V call is TRBV11-2, the J call TRBJ2-7; 7 bases match TRBD1. Germline V gene lookup returns CDR1 SGHAT and CDR2 FQNNGV. V lost 8 bases to trimming and J lost 0 bases; unmatched junction nucleotides: 10. The CDR3 covers 15 residues. The CDR3 DNA reads as TGTGCCAGCGGCCTCCGGGACAGCCACTCCTACGAGCAGTACTTC. Amino acids: CASGLRDSHSYEQYF. The variable domain in full, completed from reference TRBV11-2 and TRBJ2-7, reads EAGVAQSPRYKIIEKRQSVAFWCNPISGHATLYWYQQILGQGPKLLIQFQNNGVVDDSQLPKDRFSAERLKGVDSTLKIQPAKLEDSAVYLCASGLRDSHSYEQYFGPGTRLTVT.

This clone was seen a handful of times. The chain is built from TRBV5-1 and TRBJ2-4; TRBD2 is a possible D gene (6 bases). Deletions cut 4 bases from V and 9 bases from J, with 17 bases between. Germline V lookup: CDR1 SGHRS, CDR2 YFSETQ. The CDR3 is 14 residues long. DNA for the CDR3: TGCGCCAGCAGCCTTGACCCGGGACTGGGCATTCAGTACTTC. Translation: CASSLDPGLGIQYF.

The CDR3 region is CASSLEAGGETQYF. CDR3 in DNA: TGTGCCAGCAGCTTAGAGGCAGGGGGAGAGACCCAGTACTTC. The chain carries TRBV13 and TRBJ2-5, with 7 bases identical to TRBD1. The CDR3 is 14 amino acids. Losses at the gene ends were 1 base for V and 4 bases for J; bases not matched to a gene: 3. The V gene's germline CDR1 is PRHDT and CDR2 FYEKMQ (reference sequence).

The chain carries TRBV7-9 and TRBJ2-3; a weak D match, TRBD2 (6 bases). The V end was cut by 1 base, the J end by 3 bases, with 8 bases between. This CDR3 spans 14 amino acids. Looked up from germline, CDR1 is SEHNR and CDR2 is FQNEAQ (reference sequence). CDR3 amino acids: CASSLGRDTDTQYF. The CDR3 DNA is TGTGCCAGCAGCTTAGGGAGGGATACAGATACGCAGTATTTT.

V usage is TRBV4-1 and J usage is TRBJ2-1; 8 bases match TRBD2. Germline-derived CDR1 and CDR2 are MGHRA and YSYEKL. CDR3 size: 16 residues. Losses at the gene ends were 0 bases for V and 4 bases for J; bases not matched to a gene: 5. As DNA, the CDR3 is TGCGCCAGCAGCCAAGAAAAACGGGGGGGATACAATGAGCAGTTCTTC. It specifies CASSQEKRGGYNEQFF.

This clone appeared a single time. The rearrangement uses TRBV7-8 and TRBJ1-6; D not resolved. Germline V lookup: CDR1 SGHVS, CDR2 FQNEAQ. The CDR3 is 19 residues long. Trimming took 3 bases from V and 0 from J, leaving 18 bases between them. CDR3 nucleotide sequence: TGTGCCAGCAGCTTGAACGGGGTCCGGAGAGGCTCCTATAATTCACCCCTCCACTTT. It codes for CASSLNGVRRGSYNSPLHF.